This entry concerns a single T cell receptor beta chain. Original processing methods: It was from reference gene primer amplification that nucleated cell counts were estimated. TCRdb keeps only in-frame clones here, not all; method: immunoSEQ multiplex PCR. Clonal size and the V and J genes are those of that table, whereas D and trimming came from the DNA. The profile covers a few hundred thousand clones, with around 84% appearing a single time and less than 4.5% taken by the ten largest. The data were obtained in a study of blood T cell repertoires in COVID-19. Study-level information: Italy, Spain and the United States were the sources of the convalescent and acute COVID-19 samples. In each case, the material was cDNA or gDNA derived from T cells, B-cell-depleted T cells, or PBMCs.

The V gene's germline CDR1 is SGHTS and CDR2 YDEGEE. This CDR3 has 18 amino acids. Losses at the gene ends were 4 bases for V and 5 bases for J; bases not matched to a gene: 18. The rearrangement uses TRBV5-8 and TRBJ2-5; 9 bases match TRBD2. The TCR comes from a man in his fifties or sixties with acute or convalescent COVID-19. Sequenced input: peripheral blood. The chain's CDR3 is CASSRGVAGASYGETQYF. In DNA, the CDR3 is TGTGCCAGCAGCAGGGGGGTAGCGGGGGCCTCCTATGGGGAGACCCAGTACTTC.